Below are 13 T cell receptor beta chains sequenced from a single sample in a study of graft-versus-host responses after intestinal transplantation. Sequencing was performed with immunoSEQ multiplex PCR; in TCRdb, only in-frame clones are kept and a portion is missing. The sample has roughly 70,000 clones, roughly 89% seen once. Sequencing was performed on bone marrow, taken roughly 780 days after intestinal transplantation. The receptors derive from a human patient who received an intestinal transplant, so some T cells may come from the graft donor.

The chain links TRBV6-6 to TRBJ2-5; no clear D gene. V was clipped by 6 bases and J by 5 bases, with 13 bases between them. The CDR3 sequence is 13 residues long. Germline V gives CDR1 MNHNY, CDR2 SVGAGI (reference sequence). The CDR3 here is CASRRDMAETQYF. CDR3 sequence (DNA): TGTGCCAGCAGAAGAGATATGGCGGAGACCCAGTACTTC.

V usage is TRBV4-2 and J usage is TRBJ1-2; D gene ambiguous. This CDR3 has 14 amino acids. V lost 4 bases and J lost 3, with 12 bases in between. Germline values: CDR1 LGHNA, CDR2 YNFKEQ. The CDR3 nucleotides read TGTGCCAGCAGCCGCACGGATTCCGACTATGGCTACACCTTC. Translated, it gives CASSRTDSDYGYTF.

The rearrangement links TRBV6-5 to TRBJ2-7, with TRBD1 as a possible D gene (5 bases). The CDR3 runs 11 residues. CDR1 is MNHEY and CDR2 is SVGAGI in the germline V gene. Trimming pared 5 bases from V and 7 bases from J, leaving 9 bases between. CDR3 in DNA: TGTGCCAGCAGTGAAGGGGTGGAGCAGTACTTC. It translates to CASSEGVEQYF.

This chain joins TRBV9 and TRBJ1-6, with D perhaps TRBD1 (5 bases). The CDR3 runs to 16 residues. V shed 3 bases and J shed 9 bases, with 19 bases lying between them. In germline, CDR1 is SGDLS, CDR2 YYNGEE. The CDR3 reads CASSATDGRTISPLHF. The CDR3 bases are TGTGCCAGCAGCGCAACGGACGGCCGGACAATTTCACCCCTCCACTTT.

The V call is TRBV29-1, the J call TRBJ2-1; D possibly corresponds to TRBD1 (6 bases). Trimming stripped 7 bases from V and 8 bases from J, with 15 bases between. In germline, CDR1 is SQVTM, CDR2 ANQGSEA. This CDR3 has 12 residues. CDR3 coding DNA: TGCAGCGCATTACAGGGTGATGATGAGCAGTTCTTC. Translation: CSALQGDDEQFF.

This chain uses TRBV4-2 with TRBJ1-4, with 8 bases fitting TRBD1. Germline CDR1 is LGHNA and CDR2 is YNFKEQ. The trim removed 5 bases at V and 7 bases at J, leaving 3 bases unmatched. The CDR3 length is 13 residues. The CDR3 sequence: CASSGQGSEKLFF. CDR3 nucleotides: TGTGCCAGCAGCGGACAGGGAAGTGAAAAACTGTTTTTT.

The V call is TRBV6-5, the J call TRBJ2-3, with 9 positions matching TRBD2. V trimming: 5 bases; J trimming: 4 bases; junction bases outside the gene matches: 7. There are 15 residues in the CDR3. From germline, CDR1 is MNHEY and CDR2 SVGAGI. In nucleotides, the CDR3 is TGTGCCAGCAGTAGCGGGGGGCCGAAGGCAGATACGCAGTATTTT. Translated, it gives CASSSGGPKADTQYF.

The chain uses TRBV15 and TRBJ2-1; 10 bases match TRBD2. The V gene's germline CDR1 is LNHNV and CDR2 YYDKDF (reference sequence). This CDR3 spans 16 amino acids. The J segment lost 6 bases and the V segment lost 2 bases, leaving 7 bases of the junction unmatched. CDR3 amino acids: CATSRHTGTSANEQFF. CDR3 bases: TGTGCCACCAGCAGACATACCGGGACTAGCGCCAATGAGCAGTTCTTC.

CDR3 residues: CASRSTVAKNIQYF. Written as DNA, the CDR3 is TGTGCCAGCCGGTCGACGGTAGCCAAAAACATTCAGTACTTC. The V and J genes are TRBV6-6 and TRBJ2-4; D not certain. The length of the CDR3 is 14 residues. The germline gives CDR1 MNHNY, CDR2 SVGAGI (reference sequence). The ends were cut back, 8 bases at V and 0 bases at J, with 11 bases in the middle.

The V and J genes are TRBV5-5 and TRBJ1-5; TRBD1 aligns across 7 bases. The trim removed 3 bases at V and 4 bases at J, leaving 7 bases unmatched. This CDR3 region has 15 residues. In germline, CDR1 is SGHKS, CDR2 YYEKEE (reference sequence). CDR3: CASSSGTAFNQPQHF. For the CDR3, the DNA is TGTGCCAGCAGCTCCGGGACAGCCTTTAATCAGCCCCAGCATTTT.

DNA of the CDR3: TGCGCCAGCAGCCAACCCGACACAGCGGCCCGTGAAGCTTTCTTT. It translates to CASSQPDTAAREAFF. The rearrangement joins TRBV4-1 to TRBJ1-1; D not certain. Germline V gene data show CDR1 as MGHRA and CDR2 as YSYEKL. V lost 2 bases and J 7 bases, leaving 17 bases between the germline ends. The CDR3 extends over 15 amino acids.

The chain recombines TRBV5-1 with TRBJ1-4; D may be TRBD1 (6 bases). CDR1 and CDR2 from the germline V gene are SGHRS and YFSETQ. The V and J ends lost 0 bases and 3 bases respectively, with 12 bases between them. CDR3 length: 16 amino acids. CDR3: CASSLAVRGSNEKLFF. DNA of the CDR3: TGCGCCAGCAGCTTGGCCGTCAGGGGTTCTAATGAAAAACTGTTTTTT.

This clone was seen only a few times. The chain combines TRBV9 with TRBJ2-7; D perhaps matches TRBD1 (5 bases). This CDR3 is 12 amino acids long. The V and J ends lost 3 bases and 3 bases respectively, with 7 bases between them. The germline CDR1 and CDR2 sequences are SGDLS and YYNGEE. CDR3 sequence reads: CASSGDSYEQYF. DNA for the CDR3: TGTGCCAGCAGCGGCGACAGCTACGAGCAGTACTTC.